This T cell receptor beta chain was sequenced in a study of neurological immune-mediated disorders. Study-wide points: No CDR3 amino acid sequences were shared by expanded clones across subjects, suggesting private repertoires in all groups. Multiple sclerosis was found to have the least TCR clonal expansion, below healthy controls, and HTLV-1-associated myelopathy the most.

The sample holds many counts of this clonotype. Its antigen is still unknown. V was trimmed by 0 bases and J by 0 bases, leaving 11 bases between them. This CDR3 comprises 16 residues. Germline assignment: CDR1 SGHRS and CDR2 YFSETQ. The method for making cDNA was 5'RACE, and it used 10-nucleotide random UMIs. TCRdb re-derived calls from the 5' RACE reads in MiXCR, one entry per CDR3 protein. The sample lists more than 75,000 distinct CDR3 sequences, about a tenth seen once, with about 1.8% in the top ten. The chain combines TRBV5-1 with TRBJ2-3, with TRBD2 as a possible D gene (5 bases). The receptor comes from a man aged 35 to 55 in good health. The sample was PBMCs. The CDR3, as DNA: TGCGCCAGCAGCTTGGTTGTAAGAGGGAGCACAGATACGCAGTATTTT. Translation: CASSLVVRGSTDTQYF.